The 18 T cell receptor beta chains given below trace back to one sample, sequenced in a study of cytomegalovirus exposure and HLA in healthy donors. TCRdb keeps only in-frame clones here, not all; method: immunoSEQ multiplex PCR. The profile shows some 250,000 clones, nearly 90% of them singletons. Material: PBMCs. The receptors originated from a woman in her late teens or twenties in good health and CMV-seronegative.

This clone was found once. V gene TRBV29-1 combines with J gene TRBJ1-2; no reliable D call. The CDR3 runs 11 residues. V was cut by 4 bases and J by 4 bases, with 7 bases left in between. Germline CDR1 reads SQVTM; CDR2 reads ANQGSEA. The CDR3 sequence: CSVVASYGYTF. The CDR3 nucleotides read TGCAGCGTTGTGGCTAGCTATGGCTACACCTTC.

This chain uses TRBV4-1 with TRBJ1-6; 10 bases line up with TRBD1. Germline values: CDR1 MGHRA, CDR2 YSYEKL. This CDR3 is built from 18 residues. J gave up 10 bases and V 0 bases, and 12 bases lay outside the gene matches. The CDR3, as DNA: TGCGCCAGCAGCCAAGAGGCGGACAGGGGGTGGGGGCGCTCACCCCTCCACTTT. Amino acid sequence: CASSQEADRGWGRSPLHF.

The chain links TRBV19 to TRBJ2-5; 12 bases agree with TRBD1. Germline trimming cut 2 bases from V and 5 bases from J; bases unmatched to any gene: 12. This CDR3 comprises 18 residues. CDR1 and CDR2 (germline): LNHDA, SQIVND (reference sequence). The CDR3 nucleotides are TGTGCCAGTAGTATAAGGGTATCGGGACAGGGGGCGAGGGAGACCCAGTACTTC. This gives the protein CASSIRVSGQGARETQYF. The full variable domain, with the rest looked up from reference TRBV19 and TRBJ2-5, is DGGITQSPKYLFRKEGQNVTLSCEQNLNHDAMYWYRQDPGQGLRLIYYSQIVNDFQKGDIAEGYSVSREKKESFPLTVTSAQKNPTAFYLCASSIRVSGQGARETQYFGPGTRLLVL.

The chain has TRBV18 and TRBJ1-3; 7 nucleotides line up with TRBD1. V lost 1 base and J lost 12; bases outside the gene matches: 6. CDR3 length equals 13 residues. CDR1 and CDR2 (germline): KGHSH, LQKENI. The CDR3 DNA follows: TGTGCCAGCTCACCACTGCAGGGGGAAGACATATATTTT. Its protein is CASSPLQGEDIYF.

The chain joins TRBV14 to TRBJ2-7; 7 bases are shared with TRBD2. CDR3 length: 19 residues. Per the germline V gene, CDR1 is SGHDN and CDR2 is FVKESK. The J segment lost 2 bases and the V segment lost 0 bases, leaving 16 bases of the junction unmatched. The CDR3 loop is CASSQDWPPRLASAYEQYF. CDR3 in DNA: TGTGCCAGCAGCCAAGATTGGCCCCCGCGACTAGCATCGGCCTACGAGCAGTACTTC.

About this clone: No DNA is shown, since the ends of the CDR3 on it are uncertain; the CDR3 is the one TCRdb lists. The chain has TRBV7-9 and TRBJ1-1. Germline CDR1 SEHNR, CDR2 FQNEAQ (reference sequence). Including both end residues, the CDR3 is 15 amino acids long. CDR3 residues: CASSLVHFGNTEAFF.

This clone has a handful of counts. J is TRBJ1-1 and V is TRBV10-3, with unresolved D. The germline V gene encodes CDR1 ENHRY and CDR2 SYGVKD. The length of the CDR3 is 14 residues. The V end was cut by 10 bases, the J end by 4 bases, with 19 bases between. This CDR3 reads CATWGDWAGTEAFF. In DNA, the CDR3 is TGTGCCACCTGGGGAGACTGGGCAGGCACTGAAGCTTTCTTT.

This clone was picked up one time. The chain couples TRBV9 to TRBJ2-7, with D maybe TRBD1 (6 bases). Trimming removed 0 bases at V and 2 bases at J, with 12 bases between. Germline V lookup: CDR1 SGDLS, CDR2 YYNGEE. The CDR3 is 15 amino acids. The CDR3 loop is CASSVGLGATYEQYF. The CDR3 DNA is TGTGCCAGCAGCGTAGGTCTGGGGGCGACCTACGAGCAGTACTTC.

The CDR3 loop is CASSQGWGQGSGELFF. CDR3 in DNA: TGCGCCAGCAGCCAAGGGTGGGGTCAGGGGTCCGGGGAGCTGTTTTTT. This chain connects TRBV4-3 to TRBJ2-2, with D possibly being TRBD1 (6 bases). The V and J ends lost 1 base and 6 bases respectively, with 15 bases between them. The CDR3 has 16 residues. The germline V gene has CDR1 LGHNA and CDR2 YSLEER.

The chain recombines TRBV10-3 with TRBJ2-7; D is uncertain. The CDR3 is made up of 17 amino acids. Germline assignment: CDR1 ENHRY and CDR2 SYGVKD. Trimming cost V 0 bases and J 0 bases, with 15 bases left between them. CDR3 nucleotides: TGTGCCATCAGTGAGTCGAATGAGCGAAGATCCTCCTACGAGCAGTACTTC. Translation: CAISESNERRSSYEQYF.

This chain links TRBV27 with TRBJ2-5; TRBD2 matches 12 bases. Germline values: CDR1 MNHEY, CDR2 SMNVEV (reference sequence). This CDR3 is built from 18 residues. V was pared by 5 bases and J by 3 bases, with 13 bases of the junction left unmatched. The CDR3 region has the DNA TGTGCCAGCAGTCCCACTAGCGGGGGGCGCCCCGGAAAAGAGACCCAGTACTTC. Translation: CASSPTSGGRPGKETQYF.

This clone was picked up a small number of times. The chain employs TRBV6-4 and TRBJ2-1; D possibly corresponds to TRBD1 (5 bases). V lost 3 bases, J lost 2 bases, and 5 bases lay in between. The CDR3 runs 13 residues. Germline V CDR1 and CDR2: MRHNA, SNTAGT. CDR3 in amino acids: CASSEDTYNEQFF. In DNA, the CDR3 is TGTGCCAGCAGTGAGGACACCTACAATGAGCAGTTCTTC.

J is TRBJ1-3 and V is TRBV5-1; 10 bases agree with TRBD1. Germline loops: CDR1 SGHRS, CDR2 YFSETQ. V gave up 0 bases and J gave up 4 bases; unmatched junction bases: 4. There are 16 residues in the CDR3. CDR3 DNA sequence: TGCGCCAGCAGCTTGGCCGGGACAGGGGTCGGAAACACCATATATTTT. This gives the protein CASSLAGTGVGNTIYF.

The gene calls are TRBV4-1 and TRBJ1-1; D is possibly TRBD1 (6 bases). The CDR3 is 16 amino acids. V lost 6 bases and J lost 4, with 21 bases in between. Looked up from germline, CDR1 is MGHRA and CDR2 is YSYEKL. CDR3: CASRLWGGGQGTEAFF. CDR3 nucleotide sequence: TGCGCCAGCAGACTCTGGGGAGGGGGGCAAGGCACTGAAGCTTTCTTT.

CDR3 DNA: TGTGCCAGCAGTGCGGGGAGGGACTACGAGCAGTACGTC. Protein: CASSAGRDYEQYV. The chain has TRBV6-1 and TRBJ2-7; 7 positions match TRBD2. Per germline, CDR1 MNHNS and CDR2 SASEGT. The CDR3 runs 13 residues. V shed 4 bases and J 3 bases; nucleotides not matched to a gene: 3.

This sequence joins TRBV29-1 and TRBJ2-7; D is ambiguous. This CDR3 has 10 residues. Germline V CDR1 and CDR2: SQVTM, ANQGSEA. V lost 3 bases, J lost 7 bases, and 7 bases lay in between. The CDR3 is CSVDPLEQYF. The CDR3 DNA reads as TGCAGCGTTGACCCCCTGGAGCAGTACTTC.

The J gene is TRBJ2-1, the V gene TRBV9; 9 nucleotides line up with TRBD1. CDR3 length equals 16 residues. V was pared by 0 bases and J by 4 bases, with 5 bases of the junction left unmatched. Germline CDR1 and CDR2: SGDLS and YYNGEE. This chain's CDR3 is CASSVEGDRAYNEQFF. CDR3 nucleotides: TGTGCCAGCAGCGTAGAGGGGGACAGGGCGTACAATGAGCAGTTCTTC.

The chain carries TRBV7-2 and TRBJ1-1; 10 bases fit TRBD1. Trimming removed 6 bases from V and 4 bases from J; junction bases left unmatched: 5. Looked up from germline, CDR1 is SGHTA and CDR2 is FQGNSA. The CDR3 extends over 14 amino acids. The DNA of the CDR3 is TGTGCCAGCAGTAAGACAGGGGGCGGCACTGAAGCTTTCTTT. This encodes CASSKTGGGTEAFF.